The rows below give T cell receptor beta chains drawn from one sample of a study of CD8 T cells in ankylosing spondylitis. TCRdb reprocessed the 5' RACE reads with MiXCR, giving one entry per CDR3 protein. The sample has some 240,000 distinct CDR3 sequences, over 15% seen once. Source material: blood, either unsorted or a sorted T cell fraction (not recorded which). The receptors here all came from a male donor with ankylosing spondylitis or in good health (not recorded which). CDR3s include the opening cysteine and the closing phenylalanine or tryptophan. The D gene is left open where the match is weak. Clone size is stated in some rows and not others, as once, few, many or a class when expanded.

J gene,V gene,D gene,clone size,CDR3 protein,CDR3 DNA
TRBJ2-7,TRBV9,TRBD1,many,CASSVGGTGGGTYEQYF,TGTGCCAGCAGCGTAGGGGGGACAGGGGGAGGAACCTACGAGCAGTACTTC
TRBJ1-1,TRBV4-3,TRBD1,few,CASSQDVGQGDTEAFF,TGCGCCAGCAGCCAAGATGTGGGACAGGGGGACACTGAAGCTTTCTTT
TRBJ2-5,TRBV4-1,NA,few,CASSQSRETQYF,TGCGCCAGCAGCCAATCGAGGGAGACCCAGTACTTC
TRBJ2-7,TRBV4-1,NA,many,CASSPGWAYEQYF,TGCGCCAGCAGCCCCGGTTGGGCCTACGAGCAGTACTTC
TRBJ2-1,TRBV5-1,TRBD1,few,CSPRGQGTDEQFF,TGCTCTCCACGTGGACAGGGAACAGATGAGCAGTTCTTC
TRBJ2-7,TRBV6-5,NA,many,CASSLSQGYEQYF,TGTGCCAGCAGTTTGTCACAGGGCTACGAGCAGTACTTC
TRBJ2-3,TRBV6-1,TRBD2,few,CASSSLAASTDTQYF,TGTGCCAGCAGCTCACTAGCGGCTAGCACAGATACGCAGTATTTT
TRBJ2-1,TRBV7-9,TRBD1,few,CASSPGQGLFYDEQFF,TGTGCCAGCAGCCCCGGACAGGGCCTCTTCTACGATGAGCAGTTCTTC
TRBJ1-6,TRBV3-1,NA,many,CASSQDSDSPLHF,TGTGCCAGCAGCCAAGACAGCGATTCACCCCTCCACTTT
TRBJ2-2,TRBV9,TRBD2,few,CASSDGRGTGELFF,TGTGCCAGTAGCGATGGGAGGGGCACCGGGGAGCTGTTTTTT
TRBJ2-1,TRBV29-1,NA,NA,CSVDGRDEDEQFF,TGCAGCGTCGACGGACGGGACGAGGATGAGCAGTTCTTC
TRBJ1-1,TRBV28,TRBD1,few,CASSPARDRLEAFF,TGTGCCAGCAGCCCGGCCCGGGACAGACTTGAAGCTTTCTTT
TRBJ2-1,TRBV6-2/TRBV6-3,TRBD2,many,CASSYIEGLAGSNEQFF,TGTGCCAGCAGTTATATTGAGGGACTAGCGGGATCCAATGAGCAGTTCTTC
TRBJ2-5,TRBV28,NA,few,CASSLFGGEEETQYF,TGTGCCAGCAGTTTATTTGGGGGCGAGGAGGAGACCCAGTACTTC
TRBJ2-2,TRBV2,TRBD2,NA,CASSRGTSGRARVGELFF,TGTGCCAGCAGTCGGGGGACTAGCGGGAGAGCGAGGGTGGGGGAGCTGTTTTTT
TRBJ2-7,TRBV4-2,TRBD1,few,CASSQDLGTGVHEQYF,TGTGCCAGCAGCCAAGATCTTGGGACAGGGGTCCACGAGCAGTACTTC
TRBJ2-7,TRBV12-3/TRBV12-4,NA,NA,CASSLYPYEQYF,TGTGCCAGCAGTTTATACCCCTACGAGCAGTACTTC
TRBJ2-3,TRBV20-1,NA,few,CSARGPYTDTQYF,TGCAGTGCTAGAGGCCCGTACACAGATACGCAGTATTTT
TRBJ2-1,TRBV29-1,NA,many,CSGDLLGNEQFF,TGCAGCGGTGACTTGCTGGGAAATGAGCAGTTCTTC
TRBJ2-2,TRBV3-1,NA,few,CATSPVGYTGELFF,TGTGCCACTTCCCCGGTAGGGTACACCGGGGAGCTGTTTTTT
TRBJ2-7,TRBV3-1,NA,NA,CATCQGPSSIYEQYF,TGTGCCACCTGCCAAGGACCGTCTAGTATCTACGAGCAGTACTTC
TRBJ2-5,TRBV11-2,NA,few,CASRSWGDETQYF,TGTGCCAGCAGGAGCTGGGGCGACGAGACCCAGTACTTC
TRBJ1-5,TRBV25-1,NA,NA,CASSESGIGFQPQHF,TGTGCCAGCAGTGAAAGTGGGATAGGGTTTCAGCCCCAGCATTTT
TRBJ2-1,TRBV12-3/TRBV12-4,TRBD2,many,CASSLLAGGSSYNEQFF,TGTGCCAGCAGTTTATTAGCGGGAGGGAGCTCCTACAATGAGCAGTTCTTC
TRBJ1-1,TRBV28,NA,NA,CASSLQRTEFTGEAFF,TGTGCCAGCAGTCTCCAGCGGACCGAGTTCACGGGTGAAGCTTTCTTT
TRBJ1-2,TRBV24-1,NA,NA,CATSDRLGLYGYTF,TGTGCCACCAGTGATCGTCTAGGGCTCTATGGCTACACCTTC
TRBJ2-1,TRBV5-1,NA,NA,CASSLEASGWVEQFF,TGCGCCAGCAGCTTGGAAGCTAGTGGGTGGGTTGAGCAGTTCTTC
TRBJ2-1,TRBV6-2/TRBV6-3,TRBD2,NA,CASSYILAGGNEQFF,TGTGCCAGCAGTTATATCCTAGCGGGAGGCAATGAGCAGTTCTTC
TRBJ2-3,TRBV3-1,NA,few,CASSQRGPSTDTQYF,TGTGCCAGCAGCCAAAGGGGTCCAAGCACAGATACGCAGTATTTT
TRBJ1-3,TRBV12-3/TRBV12-4,NA,few,CASSLGADSGNTIYF,TGTGCCAGCAGTCTGGGGGCAGACTCTGGAAACACCATATATTTT
TRBJ2-6,TRBV2,NA,few,CASRAIGRSGANVLTF,TGTGCCAGCAGGGCGATAGGGAGGTCTGGGGCCAACGTCCTGACTTTC
TRBJ2-7,TRBV7-2,TRBD2,few,CASSSGLAWEQYF,TGTGCCAGCAGCTCGGGACTAGCGTGGGAGCAGTACTTC
TRBJ2-1,TRBV29-1,TRBD2,NA,CSVEWGGRQNNEQFF,TGCAGCGTTGAATGGGGGGGACGGCAGAACAATGAGCAGTTCTTC
TRBJ2-7,TRBV29-1,NA,NA,CSVEQGLGHEQYF,TGCAGCGTTGAACAGGGGTTAGGTCACGAGCAGTACTTC
TRBJ2-1,TRBV29-1,TRBD2,few,CSVEGDYVFHEQFF,TGCAGCGTTGAAGGGGACTATGTCTTCCATGAGCAGTTCTTC
TRBJ2-3,TRBV20-1,NA,NA,CSARGSGTDTQYF,TGCAGTGCCCGGGGGTCGGGCACAGATACGCAGTATTTT
TRBJ2-3,TRBV20-1,TRBD1,many,CSAPLRGQHSDTQYF,TGCAGTGCCCCCCTCAGGGGACAGCACTCAGATACGCAGTATTTT
TRBJ2-5,TRBV27,NA,NA,CASSSNRYETQYF,TGTGCCAGCAGTTCCAACAGATATGAGACCCAGTACTTC
TRBJ2-1,TRBV5-6,TRBD2,many,CASSLELAGANEQFF,TGTGCCAGCAGCTTAGAACTAGCGGGAGCCAATGAGCAGTTCTTC
TRBJ2-5,TRBV28,NA,many,CASSLALELAGKETQYF,TGTGCCAGCAGTTTAGCCCTTGAACTAGCAGGAAAAGAGACCCAGTACTTC
TRBJ2-7,TRBV6-1,TRBD2,few,CASGTGTSGPYEQYF,TGTGCCAGCGGTACCGGGACTAGCGGACCCTACGAGCAGTACTTC
TRBJ2-7,TRBV27,NA,NA,CASSLSSAGRSEQYF,TGTGCCAGCAGTTTATCATCGGCAGGGCGGTCCGAGCAGTACTTC
TRBJ2-5,TRBV7-9,NA,many,CASSPGRQETQYF,TGTGCCAGCAGCCCGGGACGGCAAGAGACCCAGTACTTC
TRBJ2-1,TRBV29-1,TRBD1,NA,CSVDGPRQGQPSYNEQFF,TGCAGCGTTGACGGGCCTAGACAGGGGCAACCCTCCTACAATGAGCAGTTCTTC
TRBJ2-1,TRBV28,TRBD2,many,CASRQAGGYNEQFF,TGTGCCAGCAGGCAAGCGGGAGGCTACAATGAGCAGTTCTTC
TRBJ1-3,TRBV2,NA,NA,CASSEEGWKALSDTIYF,TGTGCCAGCAGTGAAGAAGGTTGGAAGGCGCTTTCTGACACCATATATTTT
TRBJ2-7,TRBV28,TRBD2,many,CASSLDGTSGSYEQYF,TGTGCCAGCAGTTTGGACGGGACTAGCGGATCTTACGAGCAGTACTTC
TRBJ2-5,TRBV28,NA,few,CASKGLEETQYF,TGTGCCAGCAAGGGGTTAGAAGAGACCCAGTACTTC
TRBJ2-7,TRBV29-1,TRBD2,NA,CSVEDSASGPSYEQYF,TGCAGCGTTGAAGATTCGGCTAGCGGCCCTTCCTACGAGCAGTACTTC
TRBJ2-2,TRBV9,NA,NA,CASSALMGNTGELFF,TGTGCCAGCAGCGCTTTGATGGGGAACACCGGGGAGCTGTTTTTT
TRBJ2-5,TRBV11-2,NA,NA,CASSLAPREQETQYF,TGTGCCAGCAGCCTGGCGCCCAGGGAACAAGAGACCCAGTACTTC
TRBJ1-4,TRBV4-3,TRBD1,few,CASSQNPGTANEKLFF,TGCGCCAGCAGTCAAAATCCCGGGACAGCTAATGAAAAACTGTTTTTT
TRBJ2-3,TRBV7-9,TRBD2,few,CASSPDAGGTDTQYF,TGTGCCAGCAGCCCAGACGCGGGAGGCACAGATACGCAGTATTTT
TRBJ2-1,TRBV27,NA,many,CASTTGHDNEQFF,TGTGCCAGCACGACAGGCCACGACAATGAGCAGTTCTTC
TRBJ2-5,TRBV6-1,NA,few,CASSPEAGRRQETQYF,TGTGCCAGCAGTCCGGAGGCGGGACGGCGCCAAGAGACCCAGTACTTC
TRBJ2-3,TRBV20-1,TRBD2,NA,CSAKRSTMATSGITDTQYF,TGCAGTGCTAAAAGATCCACCATGGCGACTAGCGGCATAACAGATACGCAGTATTTT
TRBJ2-1,TRBV4-2,NA,NA,CASSQNLEVSSYNEQFF,TGTGCCAGCAGCCAAAACCTAGAGGTGAGCTCCTACAATGAGCAGTTCTTC